The entry that follows covers one T cell receptor (beta chain) sequence. Antigen: not known. This entry comes from a study of glioma-infiltrating T cells. Overall study findings and caveats: Tissue-blood divergence was below expectation in non-neoplastic patients, above in gliomas. Tissue and blood shared very few CDR3 sequences.

Germline CDR1 reads MNHNS; CDR2 reads SASEGT. The J segment lost 6 bases and the V segment lost 6 bases, leaving 5 bases of the junction unmatched. CDR3 size: 13 residues. TCR alpha and beta CDR3 regions were amplified from RNA using iRepertoire nested multiplex PCR. Input was about 100-450 ng of tissue mRNA or PBMC total RNA. In TCRdb, the multiplex PCR reads were re-called with MiXCR into one record per CDR3 protein. The table records about 130,000 distinct CDR3 sequences, under 30% of them present only once. The sequence derives from a human donor with low-grade glioma or glioblastoma, undergoing nonglioma brain surgery, or in good health (not recorded which). This sequence joins TRBV6-1 and TRBJ2-3; 8 bases fit TRBD2. The material sequenced was glioma tissue, nonneoplastic brain tissue, or PBMCs (not recorded which). The CDR3 is CASRRTSSDTQYF. The CDR3 DNA reads as TGTGCCAGCAGAAGGACTAGCTCGGATACGCAGTATTTT.